A single sample gave rise to the 18 T cell receptor beta chains below, sequenced in a study of cytomegalovirus exposure and HLA in healthy donors. The PCR had 60 Vbeta and 13 Jbeta primers. Produced via immunoSEQ multiplex PCR; TCRdb's table is partial and in-frame only. In the table there are approximately 75,000 clones, roughly 80% of which are singletons. What was sequenced was PBMCs. These receptors were obtained from a male donor in good health and CMV-seronegative.

The chain employs TRBV6-1 and TRBJ2-1; 9 nucleotides agree with TRBD1. This CDR3 has 16 amino acids. The junction had 5 bases not matched to a gene; V was cut back by 4 bases and J by 1 base. Per the germline V gene, CDR1 is MNHNS and CDR2 is SASEGT. The CDR3 sequence is CASSAGQGKSYNEQFF. The CDR3, as DNA: TGTGCCAGCAGTGCCGGACAGGGGAAATCCTACAATGAGCAGTTCTTC.

This chain links TRBV27 with TRBJ2-5; 7 bases fit TRBD2. In germline, CDR1 is MNHEY, CDR2 SMNVEV (reference sequence). This CDR3 has 16 amino acids. With V trimmed by 8 bases and J by 1 base, 13 bases remained unmatched. The CDR3 is CASRINGLAVQETQYF. For the CDR3, the DNA is TGTGCCAGCCGAATTAATGGGCTAGCGGTCCAAGAGACCCAGTACTTC.

The chain joins TRBV19 to TRBJ1-5, with TRBD1 identical over 8 bases. J lost 6 bases, V lost 7 bases, and 11 bases had no gene match. The CDR3 contains 15 residues. From germline, CDR1 is LNHDA and CDR2 SQIVND (reference sequence). DNA for the CDR3: TGTGCCAGTAATCTCCTACAGGGGGGTCTTCAGCCCCAGCATTTT. Its protein is CASNLLQGGLQPQHF.

V and J are TRBV7-6 and TRBJ2-5; 8 bases align to TRBD2. The CDR3 extends over 15 amino acids. From germline, CDR1 is SGHVS and CDR2 FNYEAQ. The V segment lost 3 bases and the J segment 5 bases; nucleotides outside the gene matches: 8. CDR3 sequence: CASSFGGAGFETQYF. In DNA form, the CDR3 reads TGTGCCAGCAGCTTCGGGGGGGCCGGGTTTGAGACCCAGTACTTC. Full variable domain (outside the CDR3, taken from reference TRBV7-6 and TRBJ2-5): GAGVSQSPRYKVTKRGQDVALRCDPISGHVSLYWYRQALGQGPEFLTYFNYEAQQDKSGLPNDRFSAERPEGSISTLTIQRTEQRDSAMYRCASSFGGAGFETQYFGPGTRLLVL.

This clone was detected once. J is TRBJ1-5 and V is TRBV19, with TRBD1 as a possible D gene (5 bases). Germline values: CDR1 LNHDA, CDR2 SQIVND (reference sequence). Trimming removed 3 bases from V and 7 bases from J, with 13 bases in between. This CDR3 has 14 amino acids. CDR3 protein: CASSIPRARQPQHF. In nucleotides, the CDR3 is TGTGCCAGTAGTATCCCCAGGGCACGCCAGCCCCAGCATTTT.

This chain links TRBV28 with TRBJ1-2; D gene unclear. The CDR3 runs to 12 residues. CDR1 is MDHEN and CDR2 is SYDVKM in the germline V gene. V lost 2 bases and J 8 bases, leaving 9 bases between the germline ends. The CDR3 coding sequence is TGTGCCAGCAGTTTAACCGCTAAGGGCTACACCTTC. Translated: CASSLTAKGYTF.

With respect to this clone: Other nucleotide sequences from this sample produce the same CDR3. The rearrangement joins TRBV2 to TRBJ1-2; D remains unclear. Germline CDR1 is SNHLY and CDR2 is FYNNEI. Trimming stripped 6 bases from V and 1 base from J, with 3 bases between. This CDR3 has 11 residues. CDR3 coding DNA: TGTGCCAGCAGCGTTAACTATGGCTACACCTTC. This gives the protein CASSVNYGYTF.

This clone appeared a few times. The CDR3: CASSIGRGFQETQYF. The DNA of the CDR3 is TGTGCCAGTAGTATCGGACGGGGGTTCCAAGAGACCCAGTACTTC. This sequence joins TRBV19 and TRBJ2-5; D may be TRBD2 (6 bases). This CDR3 is built from 15 residues. V lost 3 bases and J lost 1, with 12 bases in between. Germline CDR1 LNHDA, CDR2 SQIVND (reference sequence).

V gene TRBV2 combines with J gene TRBJ2-1; 10 positions match TRBD2. J gave up 1 base and V 7 bases, and 4 bases lay outside the gene matches. This CDR3 has 15 amino acids. Germline V gene data show CDR1 as SNHLY and CDR2 as FYNNEI. This chain's CDR3 is CASTVAGGSYNEQFF. The CDR3 region has the DNA TGTGCCAGCACGGTAGCGGGGGGATCCTACAATGAGCAGTTCTTC.

With regard to this clone: The junction differs from germline at one of its ends, possibly a read error. This chain links TRBV19 with TRBJ1-2; 9 positions agree with TRBD1. CDR1 is LNHDA, CDR2 SQIVND, per germline (reference sequence). This CDR3 contains 14 residues. CDR3 in DNA: TGTGCCAGTAGTAAGGGACAGGGTTACTATGGCTGCACCTTC. Its protein is CASSKGQGYYGCTF.

This clone was found a few times. J is TRBJ1-5 and V is TRBV27; possibly TRBD1 for D (6 bases). This CDR3 comprises 19 residues. Germline V gene sequence: CDR1 MNHEY, CDR2 SMNVEV (reference sequence). The germline V and J ends were trimmed by 2 bases and 0 bases, with 20 bases remaining between them. The CDR3 here is CASSLRGGYLADSNQPQHF. In DNA form, the CDR3 reads TGTGCCAGCAGTTTAAGGGGGGGTTACCTTGCTGATAGCAATCAGCCCCAGCATTTT.

This clone was recorded a few times. V is TRBV6-5 and J is TRBJ1-1; D remains ambiguous. The CDR3 spans 13 residues. Trimming removed 2 bases from V and 3 bases from J, with 7 bases in between. Germline V gives CDR1 MNHEY, CDR2 SVGAGI. CDR3 sequence reads: CASSYKTHTEAFF. CDR3 bases: TGTGCCAGCAGTTACAAAACTCACACTGAAGCTTTCTTT.

This sequence joins TRBV6-5 and TRBJ1-5; D remains ambiguous. Germline V gives CDR1 MNHEY, CDR2 SVGAGI. V was pared by 5 bases and J by 7 bases, with 15 bases between. The CDR3 sequence is 14 residues long. The CDR3 loop is CASSATSRWQPQHF. The CDR3 DNA reads TGTGCCAGCAGTGCCACCTCCCGGTGGCAGCCCCAGCATTTT.

The genes are TRBV7-8 and TRBJ2-2; 9 bases are a match to TRBD2. CDR3 length equals 16 residues. Germline values: CDR1 SGHVS, CDR2 FQNEAQ. The ends lost 1 base at V and 4 bases at J; junction bases unmatched: 4. The CDR3 spells CASSLVGAGGTGELFF. The CDR3 coding sequence is TGTGCCAGCAGCTTAGTTGGAGCGGGGGGCACCGGGGAGCTGTTTTTT.

V and J are TRBV19 and TRBJ2-2; D is perhaps TRBD2 (5 bases). The V gene lost 7 bases and the J gene lost 2 bases, with 14 bases spanning the gap. This CDR3 contains 15 residues. Germline CDR1 reads LNHDA; CDR2 reads SQIVND (reference sequence). The CDR3 spells CASKRVEVNTGELFF. CDR3 coding DNA: TGTGCCAGTAAAAGGGTGGAGGTTAACACCGGGGAGCTGTTTTTT. Supplemented by reference TRBV19 and TRBJ2-2, the full variable domain reads DGGITQSPKYLFRKEGQNVTLSCEQNLNHDAMYWYRQDPGQGLRLIYYSQIVNDFQKGDIAEGYSVSREKKESFPLTVTSAQKNPTAFYLCASKRVEVNTGELFFGEGSRLTVL.

This clone occurred once. This rearrangement joins TRBV20-1 to TRBJ2-3, with D uncertain. Between the trimmed V and J ends, which lost 3 bases and 4 bases, there was a span of 5 bases. The CDR3 totals 11 residues. Germline lookup yields CDR1 DFQATT and CDR2 SNEGSKA (reference sequence). In nucleotides, the CDR3 is TGCAGTGCTAGGCCGGCAGATACGCAGTATTTT. Amino acid sequence: CSARPADTQYF.

V gene TRBV2 combines with J gene TRBJ2-7, with a tentative D call TRBD2 (5 bases). Trimming took 3 bases from V and 6 from J, leaving 9 bases between them. Germline values: CDR1 SNHLY, CDR2 FYNNEI. The CDR3 is made up of 12 amino acids. CDR3 protein: CASSDEGSEQYF. The CDR3 nucleotides read TGTGCCAGCAGTGATGAGGGTTCCGAGCAGTACTTC. Variable domain in full (rest from reference TRBV2 and TRBJ2-7): EPEVTQTPSHQVTQMGQEVILRCVPISNHLYFYWYRQILGQKVEFLVSFYNNEISEKSEIFDDQFSVERPDGSNFTLKIRSTKLEDSAMYFCASSDEGSEQYFGPGTRLTVT.

DNA for the CDR3: TGTGCCAGCAGACGGCCGGGACAGCATGATTCACCCCTCCACTTT. Translating gives CASRRPGQHDSPLHF. The chain joins TRBV6-5 to TRBJ1-6, with 7 bases lining up with TRBD1. The ends lost 6 bases at V and 8 bases at J; junction bases unmatched: 10. CDR1 and CDR2 (germline): MNHEY, SVGAGI. The CDR3 has 15 amino acids.